These 3 T cell receptor beta chains originate from one sample sequenced in a study of long-term antiretroviral therapy in people with HIV. Sequencing relied on immunoSEQ assay v3.0, run at survey level. Here immunoSEQ multiplex PCR was the method, and the copy in TCRdb shows in-frame clones only, minus some. The sample consists of fewer than 40,000 clones, roughly nine tenths of them appearing once. The sample consisted of unsorted PBMCs, taken 1.2 years after starting antiretroviral therapy. These receptors were collected from a woman aged 45-59 years with HIV.

The V gene is TRBV23-1, the J gene TRBJ2-7, with 9 positions matching TRBD1. TRBV23-1 is assigned to the ORF class and has an uncertain function. CDR3 length: 15 amino acids. V shed 2 bases, J shed 5 bases, and the junction held 7 bases outside the gene matches. CDR3 sequence: CASSQPGQGRDEQYF. DNA of the CDR3: TGCGCCAGCAGTCAACCGGGACAGGGACGGGACGAGCAGTACTTC.

V gene TRBV5-1 combines with J gene TRBJ1-2; TRBD1 agrees at 10 bases. V was pared by 2 bases and J by 7 bases, with 11 bases of the junction left unmatched. Looked up from germline, CDR1 is SGHRS and CDR2 is YFSETQ. The CDR3 runs 16 residues. This chain's CDR3 is CASSLLWGQGSGGYTF. CDR3 DNA sequence: TGCGCCAGCAGCTTATTATGGGGACAGGGGAGTGGTGGCTACACCTTC.

This chain connects TRBV9 to TRBJ2-3; 8 positions agree with TRBD1. The germline CDR1 and CDR2 sequences are SGDLS and YYNGEE. There are 16 residues in the CDR3. The V and J ends lost 2 bases and 7 bases, in that order; junction bases with no gene match: 12. CDR3 loop: CASSVLAGGAKNTQYF. The DNA of the CDR3 is TGTGCCAGCAGCGTGTTGGCAGGGGGCGCGAAAAATACGCAGTATTTT.